This T cell receptor (beta chain) was observed in a study of T cell responses to AZD1222 COVID-19 vaccine. CDR1 is SGDLS and CDR2 is YYNGEE in the germline V gene. The CDR3 loop spans 15 amino acids. The trim removed 0 bases at V and 4 bases at J, leaving 6 bases unmatched. Pooling was applied to second doses at about 4 or about 12 weeks. Clones were sequenced by immunoSEQ multiplex PCR, and TCRdb holds only the in-frame ones, with some missing. Of some 88,000 clones in the sample, about nine tenths were seen once. Sequenced material: peripheral blood, taken 28 days after the second AZD1222 dose. The sequence derives from an adult who received the AZD1222 COVID-19 vaccine. The rearrangement joins TRBV9 to TRBJ1-2; the match to TRBD1 covers 7 bases. This CDR3 reads CASSVGEGGIYGYTF. The CDR3 DNA reads as TGTGCCAGCAGCGTAGGGGAAGGGGGCATCTATGGCTACACCTTC.